Sequencing of this T cell receptor (beta chain) was carried out in a study of beta chain features in type 1 diabetes. What was sequenced were expressed TCRB transcripts, since all of the isolated RNA had been reverse transcribed. Sequencing was performed with immunoSEQ multiplex PCR; in TCRdb, only in-frame clones are kept and a portion is missing. Among 200,000 to 250,000 clones listed, under 70% were seen once. V dropped 0 bases and J dropped 4 bases, with 8 bases sitting between them. The CDR3 loop spans 13 amino acids. The germline V gene has CDR1 GTSNPN and CDR2 SVGIG (reference sequence). This sequence originates from a man under 40 in good health. The sequenced material came from naive CD4+ T cells from blood. This sequence joins TRBV30 and TRBJ2-3; D is uncertain. This CDR3 reads CAWSVPGADTQYF. CDR3 DNA sequence: TGTGCCTGGAGTGTACCCGGTGCAGATACGCAGTATTTT.